This T cell receptor beta chain is drawn from a study of beta chain features in type 1 diabetes. Whole-study findings and limits: Moderately but significantly shorter TCRB CDR3s were found in Type 1 diabetes patients in all four CD4+ subsets. There was no resolution here of whether HLA type influences TCRB rearrangement. A PCR bias possibly favoring shorter templates would apply equally to patients and controls.

Sorting with CD45RO/CCR7/CD25/CD127/CD95/CD27 yielded naive, central memory, regulatory and stem-like memory CD4+ cells. TCRB transcripts that were expressed got sequenced, as all of the isolated RNA had been reverse transcribed. Generated by immunoSEQ multiplex PCR, the TCRdb table keeps only in-frame clones and is missing some. Counted here are 200,000 to 250,000 clones, around 14% occurring once; the ten biggest clones make up more than 0.02%. Looked up from germline, CDR1 is SGDLS and CDR2 is YYNGEE. The CDR3 is made up of 12 amino acids. V was shortened by 3 bases and J by 2 bases, with 6 bases between the two germline ends. A remark on this clone: The antigen is unknown.

The clonotype comes from a middle-aged woman in good health. This chain links TRBV9 with TRBJ2-7, with D maybe TRBD1 (6 bases). Sequenced input: naive CD4+ T cells from blood. CDR3 coding DNA: TGTGCCAGCAGCGGGGACACCTACGAGCAGTACTTC. Translated, it gives CASSGDTYEQYF.